This is a list of T cell receptor beta chains from one sample in a study of OX40 agonist ivuxolimab in advanced cancers. Data came from immunoSEQ multiplex PCR; TCRdb stores just in-frame clones and leaves some out. Among roughly 86,000 clones listed, 80% to 90% were seen once. Sample: CD4+ or CD8+ T cells sorted from blood, taken in a trial of the OX40 agonist ivuxolimab. All receptors derive from an adult with an advanced solid tumor such as melanoma, head and neck, liver or kidney cancer. CDR3s include the opening cysteine and the closing phenylalanine or tryptophan. D genes are given only for firm matches. A clone size is listed for some rows: how often the clone was seen (once, few, many), or a class if it is expanded.

TRBJ2-3,TRBV6-4,-,TRBD2,TGTGCCAGCAGTGGCTTAGCGGGAGCCAGCACAGATACGCAGTATTTT,CASSGLAGASTDTQYF
TRBJ2-3,TRBV11-3,-,TRBD2,TGTGCCAGCAGCTTCAAAGCGGGGGGGGTGGATACGCAGTATTTT,CASSFKAGGVDTQYF
TRBJ2-1,TRBV9,-,-,TGTGCCAGCAGCTGGAGAGATAATGAGCAGTTCTTC,CASSWRDNEQFF
TRBJ2-2,TRBV11-3,-,TRBD2,TGTGCCAGCAGCTTTGTTTGGCGGGAGCAGTACACCGGGGAGCTGTTTTTT,CASSFVWREQYTGELFF
TRBJ2-1,TRBV5-1,-,TRBD2,TGCGCCAGCAGCTTCATACTAGCGGGAGCGGAGAATGAGCAGTTCTTC,CASSFILAGAENEQFF
TRBJ2-2,TRBV6-4,-,-,TGTGCCAGCAGTGATACAGCGAACACCGGGGAGCTGTTTTTT,CASSDTANTGELFF
TRBJ2-7,TRBV18,-,-,TGTGCCAGCTCACGGTACACCGAGCAGTACTTC,CASSRYTEQYF
TRBJ2-7,TRBV11-2,-,TRBD1,TGTGCCAGCAGCTTACCAGACAGGGGCGATTCCTACGAGCAGTACTTC,CASSLPDRGDSYEQYF
TRBJ2-7,TRBV11-3,-,-,TGTGCCAGCAGCCCGGGCCGGAGCTCCTACGAGCAGTACTTC,CASSPGRSSYEQYF
TRBJ2-3,TRBV5-1,-,-,TGCGCCAGCAGCCTCGGGCCCGAGTCAGATACGCAGTATTTT,CASSLGPESDTQYF
TRBJ1-1,TRBV2,-,-,TGTGCCAGCAGCGAATCCCTTACAGGGTACGAAGCTTTCTTT,CASSESLTGYEAFF
TRBJ2-3,TRBV7-6,-,TRBD1,TGTGCCAGCAGCTTCGGACAGGGCGCAGATACGCAGTATTTT,CASSFGQGADTQYF
TRBJ2-5,TRBV30,once,-,TGTGCCTGGACTTCGAAGGGACCTGGACATCTTGAGCAGTACTTC,CAWTSKGPGHLEQYF
TRBJ2-2,TRBV6-1,-,-,TGTGCCAGCAGTGAAGGGCAGGTTACCGGGGAGCTGTTTTTT,CASSEGQVTGELFF
TRBJ2-1,TRBV4-1,-,TRBD2,TGCGCCAGCAGCCCGATGGGGGGGAATGAGCAGTTCTTC,CASSPMGGNEQFF
TRBJ1-5,TRBV27,-,-,TGTGCCAGCAGTTTTGGGGGAAATCAGCCCCAGCATTTT,CASSFGGNQPQHF
TRBJ2-3,TRBV9,-,TRBD2,TGTGCCAGCAGCGTAGCCGGGGGGAGGGATACGCAGTATTTT,CASSVAGGRDTQYF
TRBJ2-3,TRBV28,-,TRBD2,TGTGCCAGCAGTTTTGCGGGAGGGAGGACAGATACGCAGTATTTT,CASSFAGGRTDTQYF
TRBJ2-7,TRBV6-5,-,TRBD1,TGTGCCAGCAGTTACCTAGACAGGGCCGAGCAGTACTTC,CASSYLDRAEQYF
TRBJ1-2,TRBV27,-,-,TGTGCCAGCAGTTCTTTACAACCCCCCTATGGCTACACCTTC,CASSSLQPPYGYTF
TRBJ2-3,TRBV6-4,-,TRBD2,TGTGCCAGCAGTGACGGGACTAGCGGCACAGATACGCAGTATTTT,CASSDGTSGTDTQYF
TRBJ1-4,TRBV5-1,-,-,TGCGCCAGCAGCTCAGATGGGCGGGGAACTAATGAAAAACTGTTTTTT,CASSSDGRGTNEKLFF
TRBJ1-1,TRBV7-6,once,-,TGTGCCAGCAGCTTAACAGGGAACACTGAAGCTTTCTTT,CASSLTGNTEAFF
TRBJ2-5,TRBV7-3,-,TRBD2,TGTGCCCGGCGACAGGGAGCGAGTAGCGGGAGGGCGGAGGAGACCCAGTACTTC,CARRQGASSGRAEETQYF
TRBJ2-1,TRBV5-6,-,TRBD2,TGTGCCAGCAGCCCACGGGGGACTAGCAGGTACCATGAGCAGTTCTTC,CASSPRGTSRYHEQFF
TRBJ2-7,TRBV13,-,TRBD2,TGTGCCAGCAGCTCGGGACTAGGCTACGAGCAGTACTTC,CASSSGLGYEQYF
TRBJ1-5,TRBV21-1,-,-,TGTGCCAGCAGCAAAACACAAGGACTTAGACAGGGTGGTAATCAGCCCCAGCATTTT,CASSKTQGLRQGGNQPQHF
TRBJ1-1,TRBV11-3,-,-,TGTGCCACCTCCCCCCGGCGGGCGAACACTGAAGCTTTCTTT,CATSPRRANTEAFF
TRBJ2-7,TRBV30,-,TRBD2,TGTGCCTGGGCCATCCGGGACTACAAACACTACGAGCAGTACTTC,CAWAIRDYKHYEQYF
TRBJ2-1,TRBV19,-,TRBD2,TGTGCCAGTAGATCTTCCGGGACTACCTACAATGAGCAGTTCTTC,CASRSSGTTYNEQFF
TRBJ2-3,TRBV7-9,-,-,TGTGCCAGCAGCCCCCCAGAAGCCCCTGGCGCAGATACGCAGTATTTT,CASSPPEAPGADTQYF
TRBJ2-6,TRBV10-3,-,-,TGTGCCATCAGTGCGACTGGGGCCAACGTCCTGACTTTC,CAISATGANVLTF
TRBJ2-1,TRBV9,-,TRBD2,TGTGCCAGCAGCCCTCGGGGGAGGGAAGACAATGAGCAGTTCTTC,CASSPRGREDNEQFF
TRBJ2-5,TRBV28,-,TRBD2,TGTGCCAGCAGTTTGCTAGCGGGGGAAGAGACCCAGTACTTC,CASSLLAGEETQYF
TRBJ1-3,TRBV7-3,-,-,TGTGCCAGCAGCTTAGACCCAGGGCTGTCTTCTGGAAACACCATATATTTT,CASSLDPGLSSGNTIYF
TRBJ1-5,TRBV27,-,-,TGTGCCAGCAGCAAAGGGAATCAGCCCCAGCATTTT,CASSKGNQPQHF